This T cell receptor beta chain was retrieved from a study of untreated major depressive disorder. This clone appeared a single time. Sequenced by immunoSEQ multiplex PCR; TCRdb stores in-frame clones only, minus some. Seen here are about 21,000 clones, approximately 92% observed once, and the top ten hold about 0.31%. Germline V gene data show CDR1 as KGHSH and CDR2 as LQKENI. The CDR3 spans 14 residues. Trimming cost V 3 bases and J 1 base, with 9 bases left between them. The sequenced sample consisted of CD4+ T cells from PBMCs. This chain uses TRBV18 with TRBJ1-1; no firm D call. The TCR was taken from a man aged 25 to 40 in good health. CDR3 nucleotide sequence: TGTGCCAGCTCACCCACGGACGGGAACACTGAAGCTTTCTTT. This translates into CASSPTDGNTEAFF.